The rows below give T cell receptor beta chains drawn from one sample of a study of CD8 T cells in ankylosing spondylitis. TCRdb processed the 5' RACE reads anew with MiXCR; each CDR3 protein has one entry. The data contain about 130,000 distinct CDR3 sequences, around 9.3% of them singletons. Input material: blood, either unsorted or a sorted T cell fraction (not recorded which). All receptors come from a male donor with ankylosing spondylitis or in good health (not recorded which). CDR3s include the opening cysteine and the closing phenylalanine or tryptophan. A D gene is named only where the DNA matches it firmly. Size values are once, few and many counts, or a class for expanded clones, and some rows have none.

J | D | size | V | CDR3 | DNA
TRBJ2-7 | . | few | TRBV25-1 | CASSEWAGRGEQYF | TGTGCCAGCAGTGAATGGGCAGGCCGTGGGGAGCAGTACTTC
TRBJ2-1 | TRBD2 | . | TRBV20-1 | CSARPTEPGLAAYNEQFF | TGCAGTGCTAGACCAACAGAACCGGGACTAGCGGCGTACAATGAGCAGTTCTTC
TRBJ2-5 | TRBD2 | many | TRBV12-3/TRBV12-4 | CASRELAEQETQYF | TGTGCCAGCAGGGAACTAGCGGAACAAGAGACCCAGTACTTC
TRBJ2-2 | . | many | TRBV7-7 | CASSSLGGGELFF | TGTGCCAGCAGCTCCCTAGGTGGCGGGGAGCTGTTTTTT
TRBJ2-1 | TRBD2 | few | TRBV6-2/TRBV6-3 | CASSWPGRSSGRGGSYNEQFF | TGTGCCAGCAGTTGGCCCGGAAGGTCTAGCGGGAGGGGGGGCTCCTACAATGAGCAGTTCTTC
TRBJ2-2 | TRBD2 | many | TRBV7-8 | CASSTRTSGRTGTGELFF | TGTGCCAGCAGTACGAGGACTAGCGGGAGGACCGGAACCGGGGAGCTGTTTTTT
TRBJ2-1 | TRBD2 | . | TRBV11-1 | CASSKNAGTSGSSYNEQFF | TGTGCCAGCAGCAAAAACGCCGGGACTAGCGGGAGCTCCTACAATGAGCAGTTCTTC
TRBJ2-2 | . | many | TRBV7-6 | CASSYEWATGELFF | TGTGCCAGCAGCTATGAGTGGGCCACCGGGGAGCTGTTTTTT
TRBJ1-1 | . | many | TRBV11-2 | CASRSRVDTEAFF | TGTGCCAGCAGAAGTAGGGTGGACACTGAAGCTTTCTTT
TRBJ2-7 | TRBD2 | many | TRBV14 | CASSQRLAGDDEQYF | TGTGCCAGCAGCCAACGACTAGCGGGAGATGACGAGCAGTACTTC
TRBJ2-6 | . | many | TRBV12-3/TRBV12-4 | CASSFNPGANVLTF | TGTGCCAGCAGTTTCAATCCTGGGGCCAACGTCCTGACTTTC
TRBJ2-7 | TRBD1 | many | TRBV6-2/TRBV6-3 | CASRSPETGAIWGTYEQYF | TGTGCCAGCAGAAGCCCGGAGACAGGGGCCATATGGGGCACCTACGAGCAGTACTTC
TRBJ2-1 | . | . | TRBV2 | CASSPRDVPTNEQFF | TGTGCCAGCAGTCCCCGGGACGTACCCACAAATGAGCAGTTCTTC
TRBJ2-1 | TRBD1 | . | TRBV7-3 | CASSPGTGGEPRLVPEQFF | TGTGCCAGCAGCCCAGGGACAGGGGGCGAGCCAAGACTAGTTCCTGAGCAGTTCTTC
TRBJ2-3 | TRBD2 | many | TRBV4-3 | CASSPSGRDTQYF | TGCGCCAGCAGCCCCAGCGGGAGAGATACGCAGTATTTT
TRBJ2-1 | TRBD2 | many | TRBV7-2 | CASSLDRGRAVNEQFF | TGTGCCAGCAGCTTAGATAGAGGGAGGGCCGTAAATGAGCAGTTCTTC
TRBJ2-1 | TRBD1 | . | TRBV7-7 | CASSPRTGGYNEQFF | TGTGCTAGCAGTCCGCGGACAGGGGGATACAATGAGCAGTTCTTC
TRBJ2-5 | . | . | TRBV7-2 | CASSLELVVGETQYF | TGTGCCAGCAGCTTAGAACTAGTGGTGGGCGAGACCCAGTACTTC
TRBJ1-2 | . | . | TRBV6-1 | CASRGTQNYGYTF | TGTGCCAGCAGAGGGACACAGAACTATGGCTACACCTTC
TRBJ2-5 | TRBD2 | many | TRBV20-1 | CSARSGASGSFETQYF | TGCAGTGCTAGATCCGGAGCTAGCGGGAGTTTTGAGACCCAGTACTTC
TRBJ2-1 | . | many | TRBV7-2 | CASSLVGGGNEQFF | TGTGCCAGCAGCTTAGTCGGGGGAGGCAATGAGCAGTTCTTC
TRBJ2-7 | TRBD2 | . | TRBV12-3/TRBV12-4 | CASSPRLAGLDYEQYF | TGTGCCAGCAGTCCCCGACTAGCGGGACTGGACTACGAGCAGTACTTC
TRBJ1-5 | . | many | TRBV28 | CASSFPQEGVGPQHF | TGTGCCAGCAGTTTCCCTCAGGAGGGCGTGGGGCCCCAGCATTTT
TRBJ2-1 | TRBD2 | many | TRBV5-1 | CASSLGLASNNEQFF | TGCGCCAGCAGCTTGGGACTAGCCTCGAACAATGAGCAGTTCTTC
TRBJ2-3 | . | many | TRBV12-3/TRBV12-4 | CASSSREFTDTQYF | TGTGCCAGCAGTTCGAGGGAGTTCACAGATACGCAGTATTTT
TRBJ1-6 | . | many | TRBV20-1 | CSARKTGPGADSPLHF | TGCAGTGCTAGAAAGACAGGCCCTGGGGCCGATTCACCCCTCCACTTT
TRBJ2-3 | . | many | TRBV20-1 | CSAPIADSSTDTQYF | TGCAGTGCCCCGATAGCGGATAGTAGCACAGATACGCAGTATTTT
TRBJ2-2 | . | . | TRBV4-3 | CASSQNIYAGGELFF | TGCGCCAGCAGCCAGAATATATACGCGGGCGGGGAGCTGTTTTTT
TRBJ2-7 | TRBD1 | few | TRBV20-1 | CSAKWTGGTYEQYF | TGCAGTGCCAAATGGACAGGGGGGACCTACGAGCAGTACTTC
TRBJ2-6 | . | many | TRBV20-1 | CSARDQGISGANVLTF | TGCAGTGCTAGAGACCAGGGAATATCTGGGGCCAACGTCCTGACTTTC
TRBJ2-3 | TRBD2 | . | TRBV20-1 | CSAHQTSGLTDTQYF | TGCAGTGCTCATCAGACTAGCGGACTCACAGATACGCAGTATTTT
TRBJ2-3 | TRBD1 | many | TRBV28 | CASSHGQGKVTDTQYF | TGTGCCAGCAGTCACGGACAGGGAAAAGTCACAGATACGCAGTATTTT
TRBJ2-5 | TRBD2 | many | TRBV10-3 | CAIRTGGGGSYQETQYF | TGTGCCATCAGGACTGGCGGGGGGGGCAGTTACCAAGAGACCCAGTACTTC
TRBJ2-7 | TRBD2 | . | TRBV5-4 | CASKFGLAGTYEQYF | TGTGCCAGCAAATTCGGACTAGCGGGAACCTACGAGCAGTACTTC
TRBJ1-2 | TRBD1 | many | TRBV5-1 | CASSPGQGYGYTF | TGCGCCAGCAGCCCCGGACAGGGTTATGGCTACACCTTC
TRBJ2-7 | TRBD1 | few | TRBV20-1 | CSAQGRDRGTYEQYF | TGCAGTGCCCAGGGAAGGGACAGGGGGACCTACGAGCAGTACTTC
TRBJ2-1 | TRBD2 | . | TRBV30 | CAWNLAGVTNEQFF | TGTGCCTGGAACCTAGCGGGAGTCACCAATGAGCAGTTCTTC
TRBJ1-1 | . | many | TRBV12-3/TRBV12-4 | CASSAGPTAHTEAFF | TGTGCCAGCAGCGCAGGCCCAACCGCGCACACTGAAGCTTTCTTT
TRBJ2-2 | TRBD2 | . | TRBV11-2 | CASSPREVFGLAVNTGELFF | TGTGCCAGCAGCCCGAGAGAGGTCTTCGGACTAGCGGTGAACACCGGGGAGCTGTTTTTT
TRBJ1-4 | TRBD1 | many | TRBV5-1 | CASSSWTGGNEKLFF | TGCGCCAGCAGCTCGTGGACAGGGGGCAATGAAAAACTGTTTTTT
TRBJ1-5 | . | few | TRBV5-5 | CASSPQSGNQPQHF | TGTGCCAGCAGTCCCCAGTCGGGCAATCAGCCCCAGCATTTT
TRBJ2-4 | . | few | TRBV28 | CASRPGDDSVLAKNIQYF | TGTGCCAGCCGCCCCGGGGACGACAGTGTACTAGCCAAAAACATTCAGTACTTC
TRBJ2-7 | TRBD2 | many | TRBV20-1 | CSACLAGGLNEQYF | TGCAGTGCCTGTCTAGCGGGAGGCCTAAACGAGCAGTACTTC
TRBJ2-3 | TRBD2 | many | TRBV7-8 | CASSRSGRAEDTQYF | TGTGCCAGCAGCCGTAGCGGGAGGGCCGAAGATACGCAGTATTTT
TRBJ2-1 | . | many | TRBV7-3 | CASSRESFSSYNEQFF | TGTGCCAGCAGCAGGGAGTCCTTCAGCTCCTACAATGAGCAGTTCTTC
TRBJ2-1 | . | many | TRBV20-1 | CSARVKRLEQFF | TGCAGTGCTAGAGTTAAGCGGTTGGAGCAGTTCTTC
TRBJ2-7 | TRBD1 | many | TRBV3-1 | CASSRRDREGEQYF | TGTGCCAGCAGCCGCCGGGACAGGGAGGGCGAGCAGTACTTC
TRBJ2-5 | TRBD2 | many | TRBV5-1 | CASRRAWTSGQETQYF | TGCGCCAGCAGACGGGCTTGGACTAGTGGACAAGAGACCCAGTACTTC
TRBJ2-3 | . | . | TRBV5-1 | CATSLAGSTDTQYF | TGCGCCACCAGCTTGGCCGGAAGCACAGATACGCAGTATTTT
TRBJ2-1 | . | few | TRBV29-1 | CSVVRIYEQFF | TGCAGCGTCGTGAGAATCTATGAGCAGTTCTTC
TRBJ2-3 | . | many | TRBV29-1 | CSVFGTLESTDTQYF | TGCAGCGTTTTCGGGACACTTGAAAGCACAGATACGCAGTATTTT
TRBJ2-1 | TRBD2 | many | TRBV12-3/TRBV12-4 | CASSPTSGWNEQFF | TGTGCCAGTAGCCCGACTAGCGGGTGGAATGAGCAGTTCTTC
TRBJ2-7 | TRBD2 | many | TRBV5-1 | CASSTGTSGRTLSYEQYF | TGCGCCAGCAGCACTGGGACTAGCGGGAGGACCCTCTCCTACGAGCAGTACTTC
TRBJ1-3 | . | few | TRBV5-4 | CASSLERRVARSFGNTIYF | TGTGCCAGCAGCTTGGAGCGCCGGGTGGCTAGGAGCTTTGGAAACACCATATATTTT
TRBJ2-2 | TRBD2 | few | TRBV5-1 | CASSLVAGVDTGELFF | TGCGCCAGCAGCTTGGTAGCGGGAGTAGACACCGGGGAGCTGTTTTTT
TRBJ2-7 | . | . | TRBV7-2 | CASGSRGNSYEQYF | TGTGCCAGCGGCAGCAGGGGAAACTCCTACGAGCAGTACTTC
TRBJ2-3 | . | many | TRBV6-4 | CASSDSAEVTDTQYF | TGTGCCAGCAGTGACTCCGCGGAGGTAACAGATACGCAGTATTTT